This T cell receptor beta chain was sequenced for a study of cytomegalovirus exposure and HLA in healthy donors. Regarding the study as a whole: One variant, a missense change in DCLRE1C, was linked in a later analysis to TCR beta V- and J-gene trimming. Association with HLA alleles at 0.05 false discovery rate was found for around 17,000 TCR beta sequences in a later analysis.

The PCR employed 60 Vbeta primers together with 13 Jbeta primers. Clones were sequenced by immunoSEQ multiplex PCR, and TCRdb holds only the in-frame ones, with some missing. The sample records some 150,000 clones, 65% to 85% being singletons. Notes on this clone: The antigen is unknown.

Input material: PBMCs. The sequence derives from a woman aged 40 to 49 in good health and CMV-seropositive.

CDR3 residues: CASSLGNSYGYTF. As DNA, the CDR3 is TGTGCCAGCAGCTTAGGTAACAGCTATGGCTACACCTTC. The chain carries TRBV7-9 and TRBJ1-2; no clear D. The CDR3 consists of 13 residues. Trimming took 1 base from V and 4 from J, leaving 7 bases between them. Germline V gives CDR1 SEHNR, CDR2 FQNEAQ (reference sequence).